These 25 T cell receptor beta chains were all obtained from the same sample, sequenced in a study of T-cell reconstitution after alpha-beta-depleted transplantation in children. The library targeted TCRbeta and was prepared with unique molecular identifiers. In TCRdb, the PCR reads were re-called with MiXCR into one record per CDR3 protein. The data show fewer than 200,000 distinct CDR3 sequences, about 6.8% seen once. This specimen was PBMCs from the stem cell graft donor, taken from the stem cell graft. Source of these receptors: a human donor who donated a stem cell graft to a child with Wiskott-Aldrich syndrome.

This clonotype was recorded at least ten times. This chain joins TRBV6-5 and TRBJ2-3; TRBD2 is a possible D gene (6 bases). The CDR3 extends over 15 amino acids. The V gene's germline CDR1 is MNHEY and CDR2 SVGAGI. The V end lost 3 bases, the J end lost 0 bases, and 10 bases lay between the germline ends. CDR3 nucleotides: TGTGCCAGCAGTTATGCGGGGATGAGCACAGATACGCAGTATTTT. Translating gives CASSYAGMSTDTQYF.

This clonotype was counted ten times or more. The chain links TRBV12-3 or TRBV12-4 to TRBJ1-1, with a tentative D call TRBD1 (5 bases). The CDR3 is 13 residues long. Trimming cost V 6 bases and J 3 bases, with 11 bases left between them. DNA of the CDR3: TGTGCCAGCAGCGTGGGGGGAGACACTGAAGCTTTCTTT. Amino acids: CASSVGGDTEAFF.

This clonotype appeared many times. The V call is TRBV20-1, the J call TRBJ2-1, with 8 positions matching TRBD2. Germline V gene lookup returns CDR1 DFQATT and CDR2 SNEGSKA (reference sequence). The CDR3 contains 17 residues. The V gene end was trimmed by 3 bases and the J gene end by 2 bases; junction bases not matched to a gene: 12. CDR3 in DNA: TGCAGTGCTAGCCCAGATACTAGCGGAAGAACCTACAATGAGCAGTTCTTC. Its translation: CSASPDTSGRTYNEQFF.

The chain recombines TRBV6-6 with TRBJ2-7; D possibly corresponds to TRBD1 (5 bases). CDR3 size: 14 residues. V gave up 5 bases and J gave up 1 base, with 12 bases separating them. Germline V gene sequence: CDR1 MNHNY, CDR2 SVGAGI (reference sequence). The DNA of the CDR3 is TGTGCCAGCAGTCGACGGACAAGTTCCTACGAGCAGTACTTC. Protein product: CASSRRTSSYEQYF.

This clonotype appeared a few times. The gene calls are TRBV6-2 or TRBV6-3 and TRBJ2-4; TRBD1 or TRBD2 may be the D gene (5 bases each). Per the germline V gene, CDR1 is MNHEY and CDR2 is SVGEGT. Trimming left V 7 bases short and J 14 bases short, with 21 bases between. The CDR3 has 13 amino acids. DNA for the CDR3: TGTGCCAGCAAGATAAGGGACCGGGGAGAGGAGTACTTC. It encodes CASKIRDRGEEYF.

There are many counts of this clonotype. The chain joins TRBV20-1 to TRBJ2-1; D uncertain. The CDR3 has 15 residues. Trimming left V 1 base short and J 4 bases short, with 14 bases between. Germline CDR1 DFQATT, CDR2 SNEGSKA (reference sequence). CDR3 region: CSARVLSGVYNEQFF. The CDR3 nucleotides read TGCAGTGCTAGAGTCTTATCTGGGGTTTACAATGAGCAGTTCTTC.

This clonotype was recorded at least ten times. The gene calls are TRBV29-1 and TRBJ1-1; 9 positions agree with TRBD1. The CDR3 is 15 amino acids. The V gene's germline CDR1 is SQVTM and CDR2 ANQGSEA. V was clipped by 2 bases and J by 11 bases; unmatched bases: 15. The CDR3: CSVERGVGQGTTAFF. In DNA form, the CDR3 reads TGCAGCGTTGAAAGGGGCGTAGGACAGGGGACTACGGCTTTCTTT.

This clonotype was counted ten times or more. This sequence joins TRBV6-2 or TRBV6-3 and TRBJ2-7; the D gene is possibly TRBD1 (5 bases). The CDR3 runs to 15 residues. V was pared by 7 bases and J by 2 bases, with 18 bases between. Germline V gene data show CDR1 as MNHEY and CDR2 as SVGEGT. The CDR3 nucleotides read TGTGCCAGCAAGTTCAGGGCTCTCAGGGCCTACGAGCAGTACTTC. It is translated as CASKFRALRAYEQYF.

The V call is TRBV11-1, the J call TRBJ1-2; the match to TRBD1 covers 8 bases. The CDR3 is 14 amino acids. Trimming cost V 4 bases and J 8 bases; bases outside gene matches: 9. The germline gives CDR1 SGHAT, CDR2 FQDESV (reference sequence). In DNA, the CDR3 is TGTGCCAGCAGCTCCACAGACAGGGGAAGGGGCTACACCTTC. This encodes CASSSTDRGRGYTF.

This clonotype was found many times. The CDR3 protein is CSAWDLSSTDTQYF. CDR3 coding DNA: TGCAGTGCCTGGGACCTGAGTAGCACAGATACGCAGTATTTT. The rearrangement joins TRBV20-1 to TRBJ2-3; D may correspond to TRBD1 or TRBD2 (5 bases each). The CDR3 extends over 14 amino acids. The V and J ends lost 6 bases and 0 bases respectively, with 13 bases between them. CDR1 and CDR2 from the germline V gene are DFQATT and SNEGSKA (reference sequence).

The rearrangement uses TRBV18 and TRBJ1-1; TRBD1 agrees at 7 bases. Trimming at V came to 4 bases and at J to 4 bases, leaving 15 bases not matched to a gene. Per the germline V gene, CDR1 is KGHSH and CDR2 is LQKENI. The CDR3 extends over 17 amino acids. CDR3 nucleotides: TGTGCCAGCTCACAATCCGGGGGACAGCTGTCGGGCACTGAAGCTTTCTTT. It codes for CASSQSGGQLSGTEAFF.

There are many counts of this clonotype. This CDR3 is CATSDPTGGAETQYF. The CDR3 DNA reads as TGTGCCACCAGTGATCCGACAGGGGGCGCGGAGACCCAGTACTTC. The J gene is TRBJ2-5, the V gene TRBV24-1; 10 bases agree with TRBD1. Germline V gene lookup returns CDR1 KGHDR and CDR2 SFDVKD. CDR3 length equals 15 residues. Trimming at V came to 3 bases and at J to 5 bases, leaving 5 bases not matched to a gene.

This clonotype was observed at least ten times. The DNA of the CDR3 is TGTGCCAGCTCACCAGAAACGGTCACTGGGGCCAACGTCCTGACTTTC. Encoded protein: CASSPETVTGANVLTF. The rearrangement uses TRBV18 and TRBJ2-6; D call uncertain. The germline V gene has CDR1 KGHSH and CDR2 LQKENI. Trimming took 2 bases from V and 2 from J, leaving 10 bases between them. This CDR3 has 16 residues.

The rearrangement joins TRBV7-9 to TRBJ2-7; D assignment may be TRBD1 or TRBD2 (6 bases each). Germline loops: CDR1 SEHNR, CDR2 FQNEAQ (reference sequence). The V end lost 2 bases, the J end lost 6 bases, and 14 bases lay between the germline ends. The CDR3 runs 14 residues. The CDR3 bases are TGTGCCAGCAGCTTAAAGGGGGGAGACTCCGAGCAGTACTTC. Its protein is CASSLKGGDSEQYF.

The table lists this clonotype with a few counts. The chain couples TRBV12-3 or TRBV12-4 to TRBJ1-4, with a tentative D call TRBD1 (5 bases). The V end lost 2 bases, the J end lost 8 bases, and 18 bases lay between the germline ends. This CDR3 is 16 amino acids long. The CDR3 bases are TGTGCCAGCAGTTTAAGTCCGGGGCCTCTACCCGAAAAACTGTTTTTT. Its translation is CASSLSPGPLPEKLFF.

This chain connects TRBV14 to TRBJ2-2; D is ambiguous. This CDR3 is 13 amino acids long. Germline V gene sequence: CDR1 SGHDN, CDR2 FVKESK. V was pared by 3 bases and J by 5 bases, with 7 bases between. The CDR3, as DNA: TGTGCCAGCAGCCAGTACCGGACCGGGGAGCTGTTTTTT. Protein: CASSQYRTGELFF.

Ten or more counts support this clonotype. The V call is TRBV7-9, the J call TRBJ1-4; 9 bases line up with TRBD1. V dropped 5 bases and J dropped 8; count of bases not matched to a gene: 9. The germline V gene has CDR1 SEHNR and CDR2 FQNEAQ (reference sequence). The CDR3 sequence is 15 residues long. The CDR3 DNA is TGTGCCAGCAGCCTTGTCCCGGGACAGGGAGAAAAACTGTTTTTT. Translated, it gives CASSLVPGQGEKLFF.

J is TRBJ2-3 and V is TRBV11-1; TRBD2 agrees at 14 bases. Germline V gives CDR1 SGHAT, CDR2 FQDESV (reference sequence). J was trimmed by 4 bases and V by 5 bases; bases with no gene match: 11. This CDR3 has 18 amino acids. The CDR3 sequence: CASSPGTSGSTSADTQYF. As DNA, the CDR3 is TGTGCCAGCAGCCCTGGGACTAGCGGGAGTACAAGCGCAGATACGCAGTATTTT.

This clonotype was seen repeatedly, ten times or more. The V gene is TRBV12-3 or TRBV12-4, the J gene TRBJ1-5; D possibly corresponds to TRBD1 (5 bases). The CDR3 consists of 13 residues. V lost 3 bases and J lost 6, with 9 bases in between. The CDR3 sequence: CASSFSTGQPQHF. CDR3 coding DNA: TGTGCCAGCAGTTTCTCAACAGGTCAGCCCCAGCATTTT.

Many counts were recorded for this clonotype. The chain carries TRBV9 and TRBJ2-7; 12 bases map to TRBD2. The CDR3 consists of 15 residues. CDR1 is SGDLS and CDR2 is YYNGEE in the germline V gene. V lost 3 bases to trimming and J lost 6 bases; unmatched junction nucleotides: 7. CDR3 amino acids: CASSALTSGRGEQYF. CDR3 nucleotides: TGTGCCAGCAGCGCCTTGACTAGCGGGAGAGGCGAGCAGTACTTC.

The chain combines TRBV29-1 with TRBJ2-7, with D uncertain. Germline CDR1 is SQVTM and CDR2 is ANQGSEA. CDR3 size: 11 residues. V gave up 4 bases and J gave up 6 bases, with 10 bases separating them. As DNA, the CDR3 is TGCAGCGTTGTCAGCGTCCTCGAGCAGTACTTC. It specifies CSVVSVLEQYF.

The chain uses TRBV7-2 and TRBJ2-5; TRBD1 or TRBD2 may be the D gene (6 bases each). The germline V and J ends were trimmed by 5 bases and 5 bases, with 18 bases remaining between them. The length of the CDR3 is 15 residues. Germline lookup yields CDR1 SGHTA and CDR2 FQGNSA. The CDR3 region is CASSQVGGAGETQYF. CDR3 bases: TGTGCCAGCAGCCAGGTGGGGGGCGCGGGCGAGACCCAGTACTTC.

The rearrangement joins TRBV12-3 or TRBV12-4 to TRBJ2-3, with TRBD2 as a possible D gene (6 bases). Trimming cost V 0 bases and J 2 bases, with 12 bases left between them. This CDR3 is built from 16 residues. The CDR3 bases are TGTGCCAGCAGTTTAGCGCGGGGCAGAAACACAGATACGCAGTATTTT. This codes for CASSLARGRNTDTQYF.

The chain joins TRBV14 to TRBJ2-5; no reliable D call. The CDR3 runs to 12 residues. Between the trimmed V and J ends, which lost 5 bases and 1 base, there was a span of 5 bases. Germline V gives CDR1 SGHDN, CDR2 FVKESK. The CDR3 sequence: CASSYSQETQYF. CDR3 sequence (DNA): TGTGCCAGCAGCTATTCCCAAGAGACCCAGTACTTC.

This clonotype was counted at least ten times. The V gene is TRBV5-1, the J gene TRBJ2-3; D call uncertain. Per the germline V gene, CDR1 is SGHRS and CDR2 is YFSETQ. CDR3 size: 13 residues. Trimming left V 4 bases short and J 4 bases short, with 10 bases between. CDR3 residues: CASSELAPDTQYF. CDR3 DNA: TGCGCCAGCAGCGAGCTGGCCCCAGATACGCAGTATTTT.